This T cell receptor (beta chain) was identified in a study of cytomegalovirus exposure and HLA in healthy donors. The CDR3 has 12 residues. In germline, CDR1 is KGHSH, CDR2 LQKENI. V dropped 5 bases and J dropped 7 bases, with 11 bases sitting between them. A multiplex PCR was run with 60 Vbeta primers and 13 Jbeta primers. Profiled with immunoSEQ multiplex PCR; TCRdb holds only in-frame clones, not every one. The record lists roughly 200,000 clones, of which the ten most abundant hold roughly 1.2%. The V call is TRBV18, the J call TRBJ1-1; TRBD1 is a possible D gene (6 bases). This TCR was sampled from a girl aged 2-15 years in good health and CMV-seropositive. The sequenced sample was PBMCs. The DNA for the CDR3 is TGTGCCAGCTCAGCGGACAGAGTTGAAGCTTTCTTT. Protein: CASSADRVEAFF.